These T cell receptor beta chains were read from a single sample in a study of blood T cell repertoires in COVID-19. The repertoire was sequenced with immunoSEQ multiplex PCR; TCRdb's copy has only in-frame clones and lacks some. Of about 160,000 clones listed, approximately 79% are singletons. Sequenced: peripheral blood. These receptors were taken from a woman aged 40 to 50 with COVID-19, enrolled during active disease. Each CDR3 is given with its conserved first and last residue. D genes are given only for firm matches. Not all rows give a size; the values are once, few, many and, for expanded clones, a class.

CDR3 length	V gene	D gene	J gene	clone size	CDR3 DNA	CDR3 protein
16	TRBV11-2	TRBD1	TRBJ2-3	-	TGTGCCAGCAGCTTCAATCCGGGACAGGGGGAAGATACGCAGTATTTT	CASSFNPGQGEDTQYF
17	TRBV5-1	-	TRBJ2-3	few	TGCGCCAGCAGCTTGGGATGGGGACTTCGGAGCACAGATACGCAGTATTTT	CASSLGWGLRSTDTQYF
16	TRBV6-5	TRBD1	TRBJ1-2	-	TGTGCCAGCAGTTACTCCGCGCCGGGACAGGGGGATGGCTACACCTTC	CASSYSAPGQGDGYTF
15	TRBV28	-	TRBJ1-4	-	TGTGCCAGCAGTGAATACAGGACAACTAATGAAAAACTGTTTTTT	CASSEYRTTNEKLFF
11	TRBV5-1	-	TRBJ2-2	-	TGCGCCAGCAGCATAGCCGGGGAGCTGTTTTTT	CASSIAGELFF
16	TRBV2	-	TRBJ1-5	-	TGTGCCAGCAGTACCCCGCGAGACTTTAGCAATCAGCCCCAGCATTTT	CASSTPRDFSNQPQHF
16	TRBV7-8	-	TRBJ1-5	-	TGTGCCAGCAGCTTAATGCCAGGGGTAGGCAATCAGCCCCAGCATTTT	CASSLMPGVGNQPQHF
15	TRBV19	TRBD2	TRBJ2-3	many	TGTGCCAGTAGTATAGGAGCGGGAGTGACAGATACGCAGTATTTT	CASSIGAGVTDTQYF
16	TRBV9	TRBD1	TRBJ2-1	-	TGTGCCAGCAGCGCGACGAGGGACAGCTACTACAATGAGCAGTTCTTC	CASSATRDSYYNEQFF
17	TRBV7-8	TRBD2	TRBJ2-1	-	TGTGCCAGCAGCCAAGAAAGACTAGCGCGGAAAGTCGGTGAGCAGTTCTTC	CASSQERLARKVGEQFF
14	TRBV10-1	TRBD2	TRBJ2-4	-	TGCGCCAGCAGCGATCGGGACTACCCGAACATTCAGTACTTC	CASSDRDYPNIQYF
15	TRBV12-5	TRBD2	TRBJ2-3	-	TGTGCTAGTGGTTCAAGGACTAGAATACAAGATACGCAGTATTTT	CASGSRTRIQDTQYF
15	TRBV7-8	TRBD1	TRBJ1-5	-	TGTGCCAGCAGCCGGACGGGACAGGGGCGTCAGCCCCAGCATTTT	CASSRTGQGRQPQHF